This T cell receptor (beta chain) was captured by sequencing in a study of PD-1 blockade in mismatch repair-deficient tumors. Turning to the study itself: All were previously treated, progressing patients with about a dozen mismatch repair-deficient cancer types.

This clone has more than one count but fewer than ten. The germline CDR1 and CDR2 sequences are SGHVS and FQNEAQ. The V end lost 1 base, the J end lost 2 bases, and 9 bases lay between the germline ends. The length of the CDR3 is 15 residues. The TCR-sequenced patients were a few responders to pembrolizumab. Sequenced by immunoSEQ multiplex PCR; TCRdb stores in-frame clones only, minus some. The repertoire has 100,000 or so clones, approximately 83% of them found once; the top ten carry approximately 6.8%. Here the sequenced sample was peripheral blood, taken about 33 weeks after starting pembrolizumab. This rearrangement joins TRBV7-8 to TRBJ1-5, with D unclear. This TCR came from an adult with mismatch repair-deficient cancer. CDR3 bases: TGTGCCAGCAGCTTAGGGGCGAAGGGCAATCAGCCCCAGCATTTT. It encodes CASSLGAKGNQPQHF.